A selection of T cell receptor beta chains follows, all from one sample in a study of cytomegalovirus exposure and HLA in healthy donors. Sequencing was performed with immunoSEQ multiplex PCR; in TCRdb, only in-frame clones are kept and a portion is missing. The profile shows about 190,000 clones, 70% to 75% of them singletons. The sequenced material came from PBMCs. These receptors originate from a man between 25 and 39 years old in good health and CMV-seropositive. Both conserved end residues are part of each CDR3. Fields, in order: CDR3 length, clone size, D gene, V gene, J gene, CDR3 DNA, CDR3 protein. D genes are given only for firm matches. Clone sizes are given selectively: once, few, many, or a class where the clone is expanded.

cdr3_length: 13
clone_size: few
d_call: .
v_call: TRBV7-9
j_call: TRBJ1-1
cdr3_nt: TGTGCCAGCAGCTTTACTGCGGACACTGAAGCTTTCTTT
cdr3_aa: CASSFTADTEAFF

cdr3_length: 14
clone_size: .
d_call: .
v_call: TRBV5-4
j_call: TRBJ1-1
cdr3_nt: TGTGCCAGCAGCTTGGTCGAGGGTGGCACTGAAGCTTTCTTT
cdr3_aa: CASSLVEGGTEAFF

cdr3_length: 18
clone_size: .
d_call: TRBD1
v_call: TRBV7-2
j_call: TRBJ2-2
cdr3_nt: TGTGCCAGCAGCGTCCCGACTAAGGGACAGGGTGGAACCGGGGAGCTGTTTTTT
cdr3_aa: CASSVPTKGQGGTGELFF

cdr3_length: 15
clone_size: once
d_call: TRBD2
v_call: TRBV9
j_call: TRBJ2-3
cdr3_nt: TGTGCCAGCAGCGTAGGACTAGCAATGGCAGATACGCAGTATTTT
cdr3_aa: CASSVGLAMADTQYF

cdr3_length: 16
clone_size: .
d_call: .
v_call: TRBV18
j_call: TRBJ2-7
cdr3_nt: TGTGCCAGCTCAGGTCAGGGCGGTTACAGCTCCTACGAGCAGTACTTC
cdr3_aa: CASSGQGGYSSYEQYF

cdr3_length: 11
clone_size: .
d_call: TRBD1
v_call: TRBV29-1
j_call: TRBJ2-5
cdr3_nt: TGCAGCGTAGGGACAGCAGAGACCCAGTACTTC
cdr3_aa: CSVGTAETQYF

cdr3_length: 14
clone_size: few
d_call: .
v_call: TRBV5-4
j_call: TRBJ1-6
cdr3_nt: TGTGCCAGCAGCACTTGGGGGGGCAATTCACCCCTCCACTTT
cdr3_aa: CASSTWGGNSPLHF

cdr3_length: 18
clone_size: .
d_call: .
v_call: TRBV30
j_call: TRBJ1-5
cdr3_nt: TGTGCCTGGAGTAGAAGGGGAGGTCGGAGGATAGGCAATCAGCCCCAGCATTTT
cdr3_aa: CAWSRRGGRRIGNQPQHF

cdr3_length: 14
clone_size: .
d_call: TRBD2
v_call: TRBV2
j_call: TRBJ2-1
cdr3_nt: TGTGCCAGCAGGGCCGGGACTAGCACCGATGAGCAGTTCTTC
cdr3_aa: CASRAGTSTDEQFF

cdr3_length: 13
clone_size: .
d_call: TRBD1
v_call: TRBV5-1
j_call: TRBJ2-3
cdr3_nt: TGCGCCAGCAGCGGGCAGGGGGTCAATACGCAGTATTTT
cdr3_aa: CASSGQGVNTQYF